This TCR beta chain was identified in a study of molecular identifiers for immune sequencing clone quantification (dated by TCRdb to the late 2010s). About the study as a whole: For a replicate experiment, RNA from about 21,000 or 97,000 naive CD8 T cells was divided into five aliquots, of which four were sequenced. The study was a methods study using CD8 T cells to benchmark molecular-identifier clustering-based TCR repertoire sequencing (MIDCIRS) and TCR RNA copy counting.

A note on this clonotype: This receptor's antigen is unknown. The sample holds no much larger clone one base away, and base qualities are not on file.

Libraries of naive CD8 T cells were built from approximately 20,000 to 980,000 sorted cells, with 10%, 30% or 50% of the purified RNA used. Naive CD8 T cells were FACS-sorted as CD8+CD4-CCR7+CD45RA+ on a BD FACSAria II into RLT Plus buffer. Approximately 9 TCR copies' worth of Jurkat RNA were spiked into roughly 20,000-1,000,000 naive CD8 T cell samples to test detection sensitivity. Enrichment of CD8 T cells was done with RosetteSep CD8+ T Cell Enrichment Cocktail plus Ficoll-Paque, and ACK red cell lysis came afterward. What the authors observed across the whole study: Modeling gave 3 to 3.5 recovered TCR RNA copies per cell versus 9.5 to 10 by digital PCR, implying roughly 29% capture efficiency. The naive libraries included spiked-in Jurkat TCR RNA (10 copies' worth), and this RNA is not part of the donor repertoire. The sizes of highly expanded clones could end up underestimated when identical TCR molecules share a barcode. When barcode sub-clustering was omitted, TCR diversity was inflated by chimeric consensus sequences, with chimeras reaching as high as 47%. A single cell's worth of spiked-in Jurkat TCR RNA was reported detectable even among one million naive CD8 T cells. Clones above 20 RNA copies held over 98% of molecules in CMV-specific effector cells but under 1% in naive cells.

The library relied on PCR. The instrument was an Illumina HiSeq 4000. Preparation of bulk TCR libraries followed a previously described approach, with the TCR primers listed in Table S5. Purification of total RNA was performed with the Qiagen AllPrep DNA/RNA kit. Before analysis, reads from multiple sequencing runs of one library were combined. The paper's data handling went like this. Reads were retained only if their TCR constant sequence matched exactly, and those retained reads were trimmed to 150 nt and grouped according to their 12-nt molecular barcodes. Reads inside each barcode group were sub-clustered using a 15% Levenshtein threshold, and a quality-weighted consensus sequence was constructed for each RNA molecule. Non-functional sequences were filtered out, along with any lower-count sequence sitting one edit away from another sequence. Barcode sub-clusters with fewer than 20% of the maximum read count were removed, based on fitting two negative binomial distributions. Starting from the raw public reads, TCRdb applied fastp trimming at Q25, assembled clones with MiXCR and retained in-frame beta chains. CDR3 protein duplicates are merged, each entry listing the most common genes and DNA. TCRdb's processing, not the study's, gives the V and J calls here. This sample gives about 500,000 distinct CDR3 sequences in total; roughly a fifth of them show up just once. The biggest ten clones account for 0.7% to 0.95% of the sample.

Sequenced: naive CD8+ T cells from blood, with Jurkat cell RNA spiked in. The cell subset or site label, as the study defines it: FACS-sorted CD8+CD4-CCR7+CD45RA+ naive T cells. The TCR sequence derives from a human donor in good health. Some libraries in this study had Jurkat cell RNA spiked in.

The nucleotides are TGTGCCAGCAGCCCGGCTTCTGGGAGCACTGAAGCTTTCTTT. It translates as CASSPASGSTEAFF. Recombination linked TRBV9 to TRBJ1-1; too little of a D gene remains to name it. For CDR1 and CDR2, the germline V gene lists SGDLS and YYNGEE. The CDR3 spans 14 residues, from the cysteine through the phenylalanine. Just the 42-base CDR3 DNA is kept, in frame starting at base 1. Cut back by 4 bases and 4 bases, the V and J ends lie 14 bases apart.